This passage covers 2 T cell receptor beta chains from one sample sequenced in a study of shared clonotypes between healthy human individuals. Measured with immunoSEQ multiplex PCR; TCRdb has only the in-frame clones, and not every one. This table has about 2,500,000 clones, around nine tenths appearing once. The sample comprised naive CD4+ T cells sorted from blood. Subset reported: CD45RA+ positively selected. All receptors derive from a young man in good health.

This clone was observed once. The sample has other DNA sequences that encode this CDR3 too. The chain has TRBV19 and TRBJ2-7; tentatively, D is TRBD2 (5 bases). Germline V gives CDR1 LNHDA, CDR2 SQIVND (reference sequence). V was cut by 4 bases and J by 0 bases, with 10 bases left in between. The CDR3 has 14 amino acids. This CDR3 reads CASSTSGSSYEQYF. The CDR3, as DNA: TGTGCCAGTAGTACGAGCGGTAGCTCCTACGAGCAGTACTTC.

This clone has just a few counts. The identical CDR3 is also encoded by other nucleotide sequences in the sample. This chain joins TRBV6-5 and TRBJ1-2, with D uncertain. V dropped 0 bases and J dropped 7 bases, with 9 bases sitting between them. Looked up from germline, CDR1 is MNHEY and CDR2 is SVGAGI. There are 13 residues in the CDR3. In DNA, the CDR3 is TGTGCCAGCAGTTACTCGGGGAATCGTGGCTACACCTTC. Its protein is CASSYSGNRGYTF.